Below, 7 T cell receptor beta chains from the same sample are listed, as sequenced in a study of OX40 agonist ivuxolimab in advanced cancers. Data came from immunoSEQ multiplex PCR; TCRdb stores just in-frame clones and leaves some out. The sample consists of about 66,000 clones, approximately 87% of them appearing once. The starting material was CD4+ or CD8+ T cells sorted from blood, obtained in a trial of the OX40 agonist ivuxolimab. Source of these receptors: an adult with an advanced solid tumor such as melanoma, head and neck, liver or kidney cancer.

The chain links TRBV5-1 to TRBJ2-7; D could derive from TRBD1 or TRBD2 (5 bases each). The CDR3 runs 15 residues. Trimming shortened V by 3 bases and J by 4 bases, and 17 bases separated the two germline ends. Per the germline V gene, CDR1 is SGHRS and CDR2 is YFSETQ. CDR3 sequence: CASSSGTFEIYEQYF. CDR3 sequence (DNA): TGCGCCAGCAGCTCGGGGACCTTCGAAATTTACGAGCAGTACTTC.

This clone was seen only a few times. The CDR3, as DNA: TGCAGCGTGAGGGGAATGGGCTACACCTTC. This sequence encodes CSVRGMGYTF. The chain uses TRBV29-1 and TRBJ1-2, with D maybe TRBD1 (5 bases). The CDR3 consists of 10 residues. Germline V gene lookup returns CDR1 SQVTM and CDR2 ANQGSEA. The V end was cut by 6 bases, the J end by 8 bases, with 10 bases between.

The chain is built from TRBV4-3 and TRBJ1-6; D gene ambiguous. The V gene lost 0 bases and the J gene lost 10 bases, with 10 bases spanning the gap. CDR3 length equals 14 residues. Germline V CDR1 and CDR2: LGHNA, YSLEER. The CDR3 loop reads CASSQDDLKSPLHF. The CDR3 DNA is TGCGCCAGCAGCCAAGATGACCTTAAGTCACCCCTCCACTTT.

J is TRBJ2-5 and V is TRBV4-3, with unresolved D. Germline V CDR1 and CDR2: LGHNA, YSLEER. The CDR3 consists of 13 residues. The germline V and J ends were trimmed by 0 bases and 5 bases, with 7 bases remaining between them. The CDR3, as DNA: TGCGCCAGCAGCCAAGAATTTCGGGAGACCCAGTACTTC. It codes for CASSQEFRETQYF.

The V call is TRBV7-9, the J call TRBJ1-4; D call uncertain. The CDR3 sequence is 13 residues long. Germline lookup yields CDR1 SEHNR and CDR2 FQNEAQ (reference sequence). The ends were cut back, 7 bases at V and 3 bases at J, with 9 bases in the middle. CDR3 sequence: CASKGVANEKLFF. The CDR3 coding sequence is TGTGCCAGCAAGGGAGTGGCTAATGAAAAACTGTTTTTT.

The rearrangement uses TRBV5-1 and TRBJ2-5; D might be TRBD1 (6 bases). The V gene's germline CDR1 is SGHRS and CDR2 YFSETQ. The CDR3 length is 15 residues. V gave up 1 base and J gave up 2 bases, with 12 bases separating them. The CDR3 loop is CASSLRDIGQETQYF. The CDR3 DNA reads TGCGCCAGCAGCTTGAGGGACATCGGGCAAGAGACCCAGTACTTC.

This clone has just one count. The rearrangement links TRBV7-9 to TRBJ2-3; the D gene is possibly TRBD1 (6 bases). Germline values: CDR1 SEHNR, CDR2 FQNEAQ (reference sequence). Trimming removed 5 bases at V and 8 bases at J, with 23 bases between. The CDR3 length is 16 residues. The CDR3 bases are TGTGCCAGCAGCCCGGACACGGGACAACGAAGTAGTACGCAGTATTTT. Its translation is CASSPDTGQRSSTQYF.